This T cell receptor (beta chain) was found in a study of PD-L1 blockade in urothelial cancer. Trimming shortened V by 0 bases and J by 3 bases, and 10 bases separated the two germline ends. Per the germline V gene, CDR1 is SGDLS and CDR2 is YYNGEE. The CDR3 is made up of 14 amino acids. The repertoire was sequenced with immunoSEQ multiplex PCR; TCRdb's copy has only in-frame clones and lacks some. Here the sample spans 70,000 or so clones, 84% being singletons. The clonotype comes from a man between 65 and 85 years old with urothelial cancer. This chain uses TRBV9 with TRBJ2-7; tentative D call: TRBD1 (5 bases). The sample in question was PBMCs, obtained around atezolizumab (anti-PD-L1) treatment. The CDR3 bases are TGTGCCAGCAGCGTAGGTCCCAGGGTCTACGAGCAGTACTTC. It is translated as CASSVGPRVYEQYF.